This T cell receptor (beta chain) originates from a study of T cell repertoires in cytomegalovirus infection. Study findings and constraints: CMV-specific TCR beta clonotypes restricted by HLA-C dominated the ex vivo response. Cumulative frequency of public TCR beta families picked out carriers of CMV plus the relevant HLA.

Via MiXCR, TCRdb re-called the reads, giving one row per CDR3 protein. Found here are fewer than 900,000 distinct CDR3 sequences, 29% of them singletons; the top ten hold about an eighth. The germline CDR1 and CDR2 sequences are SGDLS and YYNGEE. V gave up 0 bases and J gave up 4 bases, with 11 bases separating them. The CDR3 sequence is 15 residues long. This clonotype was recorded once. No antigen is known for it. This clonotype was obtained from a human donor in good health (CMV status not recorded). Some clones in this sample may be carry-over from other donors' samples. The sample was cultured CD8+ T cells from PBMCs, taken from culture after CMV antigen stimulation. The V and J genes are TRBV9 and TRBJ1-5; D possibly corresponds to TRBD1 (5 bases). Written as DNA, the CDR3 is TGTGCCAGCAGCGTAGAGGGCAGGGAAAATCAGCCCCAGCATTTT. Protein sequence: CASSVEGRENQPQHF.